This passage covers 28 T cell receptor beta chains from one sample sequenced in a study of T cells in tuberculosis. Time point reported: new active TB diagnosis, blood taken before or within 7 days of starting treatment. Assay: immunoSEQ multiplex PCR; the TCRdb copy retains only in-frame clones and omits some. The sample holds tens of thousands of clones, under 85% seen once. Sample: PBMCs, taken at tuberculosis diagnosis. These receptors originate from an adult with tuberculosis.

The V and J genes are TRBV6-1 and TRBJ1-5; TRBD1 matches at 8 bases. The length of the CDR3 is 11 residues. CDR1 is MNHNS and CDR2 is SASEGT in the germline V gene. V shed 6 bases, J shed 11 bases, and the junction held 3 bases outside the gene matches. The CDR3 coding sequence is TGTGCCAGCAGGACAGGGGAGGCCCAGCATTTT. Protein: CASRTGEAQHF.

This chain uses TRBV5-4 with TRBJ1-2; D ambiguous. Germline V gene sequence: CDR1 SGHNT, CDR2 YYREEE (reference sequence). The ends were cut back, 4 bases at V and 4 bases at J, with 20 bases in the middle. The length of the CDR3 is 16 residues. The CDR3 DNA follows: TGTGCCAGCAGCCCTGGCACCAGGTCTGGGTTCTATGGCTACACCTTC. Its protein is CASSPGTRSGFYGYTF.

The rearrangement uses TRBV4-3 and TRBJ1-2; D possibly corresponds to TRBD1 (5 bases). V lost 0 bases, J lost 7 bases, and 21 bases lay in between. The CDR3 length is 17 residues. Germline V lookup: CDR1 LGHNA, CDR2 YSLEER. The CDR3 sequence is CASSQDRAGGVTGGYTF. The CDR3 DNA reads TGCGCCAGCAGCCAAGATCGGGCAGGAGGGGTCACGGGTGGCTACACCTTC.

As regards this clone: Distinct nucleotide sequences in the sample also encode this CDR3. The chain couples TRBV2 to TRBJ2-7; no firm D call. The CDR3 is made up of 14 amino acids. CDR1 is SNHLY, CDR2 FYNNEI, per germline. Trimming removed 4 bases at V and 2 bases at J, with 12 bases between. CDR3 sequence reads: CASSVDSGAYEQYF. CDR3 nucleotides: TGTGCCAGCAGTGTAGATTCCGGAGCCTACGAGCAGTACTTC.

The chain has TRBV6-1 and TRBJ1-1; maybe TRBD1 (6 bases). CDR3 length: 13 residues. Trimming shortened V by 4 bases and J by 1 base, and 7 bases separated the two germline ends. The V gene's germline CDR1 is MNHNS and CDR2 SASEGT. This chain's CDR3 is CASSAGANTEAFF. The CDR3 DNA reads as TGTGCCAGCAGTGCAGGGGCGAACACTGAAGCTTTCTTT.

The chain uses TRBV30 and TRBJ1-1; D gene ambiguous. CDR3 length: 14 residues. The germline V and J ends were trimmed by 0 bases and 4 bases, with 12 bases remaining between them. In germline, CDR1 is GTSNPN, CDR2 SVGIG (reference sequence). CDR3 in DNA: TGTGCCTGGAGTGTACGGGGTTTGGTCACTGAAGCTTTCTTT. Protein product: CAWSVRGLVTEAFF.

CDR3 sequence: CASSYSSLYEQYF. CDR3 coding DNA: TGTGCCAGCAGTTACTCGAGTCTCTACGAGCAGTACTTC. The gene calls are TRBV6-5 and TRBJ2-7; D is undetermined. Trimming pared 0 bases from V and 3 bases from J, leaving 6 bases between. Germline V gene lookup returns CDR1 MNHEY and CDR2 SVGAGI. CDR3 length: 13 residues.

This rearrangement joins TRBV30 to TRBJ2-6, with a possible D match to TRBD1 (5 bases). CDR1 and CDR2 from the germline V gene are GTSNPN and SVGIG (reference sequence). Trimming removed 5 bases at V and 2 bases at J, with 13 bases between. The CDR3 loop spans 15 amino acids. In nucleotides, the CDR3 is TGTGCCTGGCTTTTAGGGGATCCTGGGGCCAACGTCCTGACTTTC. The encoded protein is CAWLLGDPGANVLTF. The variable domain in full, completed from reference TRBV30 and TRBJ2-6, reads SQTIHQWPATLVQPVGSPLSLECTVEGTSNPNLYWYRQAAGRGLQLLFYSVGIGQISSEVPQNLSASRPQDRQFILSSKKLLLSDSGFYLCAWLLGDPGANVLTFGAGSRLTVL.

The V call is TRBV9, the J call TRBJ2-7, with 10 bases that match TRBD1. With V trimmed by 4 bases and J by 3 bases, 10 bases remained unmatched. The CDR3 has 16 residues. Germline assignment: CDR1 SGDLS and CDR2 YYNGEE. The CDR3 DNA reads as TGTGCCAGCAGCCCGTTGCAGGGGACAGGGGTCTACGAGCAGTACTTC. As protein: CASSPLQGTGVYEQYF.

The genes are TRBV9 and TRBJ2-2; TRBD1 agrees at 7 bases. Germline V gene lookup returns CDR1 SGDLS and CDR2 YYNGEE. The CDR3 extends over 16 amino acids. Trimming at V came to 4 bases and at J to 0 bases, leaving 6 bases not matched to a gene. The DNA for the CDR3 is TGTGCCAGCAGCCGATCTGGGACAGCGAACACCGGGGAGCTGTTTTTT. This gives the protein CASSRSGTANTGELFF.

V usage is TRBV7-9 and J usage is TRBJ2-7, with D possibly matching TRBD1 (6 bases). The CDR3 is 13 residues long. Trimming stripped 5 bases from V and 6 bases from J, with 14 bases between. Germline loops: CDR1 SEHNR, CDR2 FQNEAQ (reference sequence). The CDR3 nucleotides read TGTGCCAGCAGCAACAGGGACGGCCCCGAGCAGTACTTC. It yields the protein CASSNRDGPEQYF.

In its sample, this clone was seen a few times. This rearrangement joins TRBV15 to TRBJ1-2; D is perhaps TRBD1 (6 bases). Germline CDR1 LNHNV, CDR2 YYDKDF (reference sequence). The CDR3 runs to 18 residues. Between the trimmed V and J ends, which lost 5 bases and 3 bases, there was a span of 25 bases. The chain's CDR3 is CATSLRGRGRGQDYGYTF. CDR3 DNA: TGTGCCACCAGCTTGAGGGGGAGGGGACGAGGGCAGGACTATGGCTACACCTTC.

The chain combines TRBV19 with TRBJ2-6; 10 bases match TRBD2. The junction had 1 base not matched to a gene; V was cut back by 4 bases and J by 1 base. Germline V gives CDR1 LNHDA, CDR2 SQIVND (reference sequence). The length of the CDR3 is 16 residues. The CDR3 DNA sequence: TGTGCCAGTAGTAATAGCGGGGGGTCTGGGGCCAACGTCCTGACTTTC. It translates to CASSNSGGSGANVLTF.

This clone appeared a few times. The chain uses TRBV28 and TRBJ1-1; 7 nucleotides align to TRBD1. CDR1 is MDHEN and CDR2 is SYDVKM in the germline V gene. CDR3 size: 14 residues. J gave up 1 base and V 6 bases, and 5 bases lay outside the gene matches. The chain's CDR3 is CASSQTGTNTEAFF. DNA for the CDR3: TGTGCCAGCAGCCAGACAGGGACGAACACTGAAGCTTTCTTT.

The rearrangement joins TRBV7-8 to TRBJ1-5; D gene ambiguous. Germline CDR1 reads SGHVS; CDR2 reads FQNEAQ. This CDR3 comprises 15 residues. V was shortened by 5 bases and J by 3 bases, with 14 bases between the two germline ends. The CDR3 nucleotides are TGTGCCAGCAGCCCCCGCCCGGACTCCAATCAGCCCCAGCATTTT. As protein: CASSPRPDSNQPQHF.

The V and J genes are TRBV7-2 and TRBJ1-1; 8 bases line up with TRBD1. This CDR3 spans 14 amino acids. Looked up from germline, CDR1 is SGHTA and CDR2 is FQGNSA. Trimming cost V 2 bases and J 4 bases; bases outside gene matches: 3. DNA of the CDR3: TGTGCCAGCAGCTTACAGGGGGCGCGCACTGAAGCTTTCTTT. Translation: CASSLQGARTEAFF.

The J gene is TRBJ2-1, the V gene TRBV19, with TRBD2 matching 10 bases. This CDR3 spans 14 amino acids. Germline CDR1 reads LNHDA; CDR2 reads SQIVND (reference sequence). V shed 10 bases, J shed 7 bases, and the junction held 10 bases outside the gene matches. CDR3 DNA sequence: TGTGCCACAGAAAGCGGGAGGGTAGCGAATGAGCAGTTCTTC. It codes for CATESGRVANEQFF.

In this sample, this clone turned up once. The chain uses TRBV5-8 and TRBJ2-1, with 9 bases aligning to TRBD2. Germline CDR1 and CDR2: SGHTS and YDEGEE. The CDR3 is 15 amino acids. V was pared by 5 bases and J by 10 bases, with 13 bases of the junction left unmatched. CDR3 sequence reads: CASSFPGLATEEQFF. The CDR3 region has the DNA TGTGCCAGCAGTTTTCCGGGACTAGCCACTGAAGAGCAGTTCTTC. Full variable domain (outside the CDR3, taken from reference TRBV5-8 and TRBJ2-1): EAGVTQSPTHLIKTRGQQATLRCSPISGHTSVYWYQQALGLGLQFLLWYDEGEERNRGNFPPRFSGRQFPNYSSELNVNALELEDSALYLCASSFPGLATEEQFFGPGTRLTVL.

The table lists this clone with a few counts. This chain links TRBV18 with TRBJ1-1; no definite D call. The germline gives CDR1 KGHSH, CDR2 LQKENI. The V and J ends lost 3 bases and 3 bases respectively, with 14 bases between them. CDR3 length equals 15 residues. The DNA for the CDR3 is TGTGCCAGCTCACCGATTAACTCTCAAGACACTGAAGCTTTCTTT. It codes for CASSPINSQDTEAFF.

The genes are TRBV28 and TRBJ1-1, with TRBD1 matching over 11 bases. The V and J ends lost 4 bases and 7 bases, in that order; junction bases with no gene match: 2. The CDR3 has 13 residues. In germline, CDR1 is MDHEN, CDR2 SYDVKM. DNA for the CDR3: TGTGCCAGCAGTTGGACAGGGGGCGGTGAAGCTTTCTTT. This translates into CASSWTGGGEAFF.

The chain employs TRBV5-4 and TRBJ2-7, with a tentative D call TRBD1 (6 bases). V was clipped by 0 bases and J by 6 bases, with 16 bases between them. Germline V lookup: CDR1 SGHNT, CDR2 YYREEE (reference sequence). The CDR3 runs 15 residues. CDR3 DNA: TGTGCCAGCAGCTTGGGGGGCGGACAGAGGACCGAGCAGTACTTC. Translating it yields CASSLGGGQRTEQYF.

This clone is a singleton in its sample. The rearrangement joins TRBV19 to TRBJ2-1; TRBD2 agrees at 14 bases. The CDR3 totals 17 residues. The J segment lost 5 bases and the V segment lost 3 bases, leaving 6 bases of the junction unmatched. The V gene's germline CDR1 is LNHDA and CDR2 SQIVND (reference sequence). CDR3 bases: TGTGCCAGTAGTATCAGGGGACTAGCGGGAGAAGACAATGAGCAGTTCTTC. Amino acid sequence: CASSIRGLAGEDNEQFF.

V is TRBV5-1 and J is TRBJ1-1; TRBD1 is a possible D gene (6 bases). Germline V gives CDR1 SGHRS, CDR2 YFSETQ. The CDR3 has 16 residues. V was trimmed by 1 base and J by 1 base, leaving 14 bases between them. CDR3 DNA: TGCGCCAGCAGCTTGTTCCGGACAGCGCGGAACACTGAAGCTTTCTTT. Translation: CASSLFRTARNTEAFF.

This chain joins TRBV7-9 and TRBJ2-7; D is unclear. Germline V CDR1 and CDR2: SEHNR, FQNEAQ (reference sequence). The CDR3 extends over 13 amino acids. Between the trimmed V and J ends, which lost 1 base and 5 bases, there was a span of 9 bases. CDR3 residues: CASSLGRPNEQYF. The DNA for the CDR3 is TGTGCCAGCAGCTTAGGCAGGCCCAACGAGCAGTACTTC.

The CDR3 here is CASSYSVANEKLFF. CDR3 sequence (DNA): TGTGCCAGCAGTTACTCCGTCGCGAATGAAAAACTGTTTTTT. The V and J genes are TRBV6-5 and TRBJ1-4; D gene ambiguous. The germline CDR1 and CDR2 sequences are MNHEY and SVGAGI. V was clipped by 0 bases and J by 5 bases, with 7 bases between them. The CDR3 covers 14 residues.

The chain carries TRBV5-1 and TRBJ2-5; no reliable D call. Germline V gene lookup returns CDR1 SGHRS and CDR2 YFSETQ. The CDR3 is 15 amino acids. Trimming removed 0 bases from V and 0 bases from J, with 9 bases in between. As DNA, the CDR3 is TGCGCCAGCAGCTTGGCGAAACTGTACCAAGAGACCCAGTACTTC. As protein: CASSLAKLYQETQYF.

CDR3 region: CASFTGYNEQFF. The CDR3 DNA sequence: TGTGCCAGCTTTACTGGCTACAATGAGCAGTTCTTC. The rearrangement uses TRBV28 and TRBJ2-1; the D is unclear. The CDR3 has 12 amino acids. Trimming took off 8 bases at V and 3 bases at J, with 8 bases between the two ends. Germline V lookup: CDR1 MDHEN, CDR2 SYDVKM.

The CDR3 DNA reads as TGTGCCAGCAGCCTTATCGGGGTTAAAGAGACCCAGTACTTC. Protein sequence: CASSLIGVKETQYF. The V call is TRBV7-7, the J call TRBJ2-5; a weak D match, TRBD2 (5 bases). CDR1 and CDR2 (germline): SSHAT, FNYEAQ (reference sequence). This CDR3 is built from 14 residues. Trimming pared 5 bases from V and 3 bases from J, leaving 13 bases between.